This T cell receptor beta chain is from a study of blood T cells in healthy people across ages. Points from the study as a whole: With age, beta diversity per million T cells declined roughly linearly, significantly by 40.

The germline V and J ends were trimmed by 6 bases and 0 bases, with 9 bases remaining between them. Germline V gene lookup returns CDR1 MNHEY and CDR2 SMNVEV (reference sequence). The length of the CDR3 is 14 residues. This clonotype was recorded many times. Its target is not known. The individuals who served as donors were healthy Caucasians living in Russia, aged roughly 6 to 100. Combining a sample-barcoded 5' primer with a J-beta primer mix, a second PCR ran for roughly 7 to 11 cycles. Every cDNA molecule bore a tag from a template-switch adaptor containing 12 random nucleotides. All samples gave at least 2.5 million CDR3-containing paired-end reads. MiXCR was run by TCRdb on the 5' RACE reads, yielding one entry per CDR3 protein. Of 1.5 million to 1.9 million distinct CDR3 sequences listed, approximately 42% are singletons.

Material: blood. The receptor's source is a young woman in good health. V and J are TRBV27 and TRBJ1-5, with D possibly TRBD1 on 5 matching bases. The CDR3, as DNA: TGTGCCAGCAGCTTGGGGCCTAGCAATCAGCCCCAGCATTTT. Amino acid sequence: CASSLGPSNQPQHF.